This is a list of T cell receptor beta chains from one sample in a study of T cells after yellow fever vaccination. Each CDR3 protein is one row after TCRdb ran MiXCR on the 5' RACE reads. The sample has about 360,000 distinct CDR3 sequences; 6% to 8% are singletons. The sequencing here drew on PBMCs, taken 5 days after the yellow fever booster vaccination. Receptors were obtained from a man in his thirties or forties who received the YFV17D yellow fever vaccine. The CDR3 runs from the conserved cysteine through the conserved F or W. The D gene is left open where the match is weak. Clone sizes are given selectively: once, few, many, or a class where the clone is expanded.

>TRBD2|few|TRBJ2-7|TRBV11-3
TGTGCCAGCAGCCCCCTCGGGCGGGAGTACGAGCAGTACTTC
CASSPLGREYEQYF
>.|.|TRBJ2-5|TRBV5-6
TGTGCCAGCAGCTCCGTCCTCAGGGGACGGGGGCAAGAGACCCAGTACTTC
CASSSVLRGRGQETQYF
>TRBD1|.|TRBJ2-5|TRBV29-1
TGCAGCGTTGAATCGGGACAGAGAGAGACCCAGTACTTC
CSVESGQRETQYF
>TRBD1|.|TRBJ2-3|TRBV20-1
TGCAGTGCTAGATCACAGGGGTGGGGTGGGTTCACAGATACGCAGTATTTT
CSARSQGWGGFTDTQYF
>TRBD1|many|TRBJ2-7|TRBV20-1
TGCAGTGCTGCACCCGGGACAGTGGGCTACGAGCAGTACTTC
CSAAPGTVGYEQYF
>TRBD1|few|TRBJ2-5|TRBV5-1
TGCGCCAGCAGCCCCTGGTCGGGACAGCAAGAGACCCAGTACTTC
CASSPWSGQQETQYF
>.|many|TRBJ2-7|TRBV4-2
TGTGCCAGCAGCCAAGCTTCCAGCGGAGCCGCTTACGAGCAGTACTTC
CASSQASSGAAYEQYF
>TRBD2|many|TRBJ2-1|TRBV7-9
TGTGCCAGCAGCTTAAGACTAGCGGTCCAGTTCTTC
CASSLRLAVQFF
>.|.|TRBJ2-7|TRBV29-1
TGCAGCGTTGAAACAGGGCGTACCGACGAGCAGTACTTC
CSVETGRTDEQYF
>TRBD2|many|TRBJ2-7|TRBV12-3/TRBV12-4
TGTGCCAGCAGTTATAGCGGGCCCTACGAGCAGTACTTC
CASSYSGPYEQYF
>TRBD2|many|TRBJ2-5|TRBV6-1
TGTGCCAGCAAACTCTGGCGGGAGGGCCGAGAGACCCAGTACTTC
CASKLWREGRETQYF
>TRBD2|many|TRBJ2-1|TRBV11-2
TGTGCCAGCGTCCTAGCGGTATCAGGGAATGAGCAGTTCTTC
CASVLAVSGNEQFF
>.|many|TRBJ2-3|TRBV5-1
TGCGCCAGCAGCCCTCTCCGGGACGCCCGAAGTAAGCAGTATTTT
CASSPLRDARSKQYF
>.|.|TRBJ2-1|TRBV10-3
TGTGCCATCAGTGAGAATGGCCGGGATGTCAATGAGCAGTTCTTC
CAISENGRDVNEQFF
>TRBD2|.|TRBJ2-3|TRBV6-2/TRBV6-3
TGTGCCAGCAGTTCACGACTAGCGGTCACAGATACGCAGTATTTT
CASSSRLAVTDTQYF
>.|many|TRBJ1-1|TRBV14
TGTGCCAGCAGCCAAGTCCAAAACACGAGGGCCGAAGCTTTCTTT
CASSQVQNTRAEAFF
>.|few|TRBJ2-1|TRBV6-1
TGTGCCAGTAAAGGGATCGGAAACCGATACAATGAGCAGTTCTTC
CASKGIGNRYNEQFF
>.|many|TRBJ2-3|TRBV29-1
TGCAGTGCCGGGACCATCAGAGGAGATACGCAGTATTTT
CSAGTIRGDTQYF
>.|many|TRBJ2-7|TRBV3-1
TGTGCCAGCAGCCAAGTTGGGGCCTACGAGCAGTACTTC
CASSQVGAYEQYF
>TRBD1|.|TRBJ2-2|TRBV29-1
TGCAGCGTTGGGACAGGTGGGCTGGGGAACACCGGGGAGCTGTTTTTT
CSVGTGGLGNTGELFF
>.|many|TRBJ2-3|TRBV7-2
TGTGCCAGCAGCGTCAACACAGATACGCAGTATTTT
CASSVNTDTQYF
>.|.|TRBJ2-2|TRBV7-2
TGTGCCAGCAGACGTGTAACGGCTGGAACCGGGGAGCTGTTTTTT
CASRRVTAGTGELFF
>.|.|TRBJ2-7|TRBV12-3/TRBV12-4
TGTGCCAGCAGTTTTTCCGACTACGAGCAGTACTTC
CASSFSDYEQYF
>TRBD1|.|TRBJ2-4|TRBV28
TGTGCCAGCAGTATAACAGGGGACGCCAAAAACATTCAGTACTTC
CASSITGDAKNIQYF
>.|few|TRBJ2-7|TRBV20-1
TGCAGTGCTAGCCCCCCCGGGTACGAGCAGTACTTC
CSASPPGYEQYF
>.|.|TRBJ2-3|TRBV5-1
TGCGTCAGCAGCTTGTATGGGGTGGTAGATACGCAGTATTTT
CVSSLYGVVDTQYF
>.|.|TRBJ2-3|TRBV5-4
TGTGCCAGCAGCTATGACGTGGGGTCTCGCGCAGATACGCAGTATTTT
CASSYDVGSRADTQYF
>TRBD2|many|TRBJ2-1|TRBV12-3/TRBV12-4
TGTGCCAGCAGTCCGGGACTAGCACCTAAAAATGAGCAGTTCTTC
CASSPGLAPKNEQFF